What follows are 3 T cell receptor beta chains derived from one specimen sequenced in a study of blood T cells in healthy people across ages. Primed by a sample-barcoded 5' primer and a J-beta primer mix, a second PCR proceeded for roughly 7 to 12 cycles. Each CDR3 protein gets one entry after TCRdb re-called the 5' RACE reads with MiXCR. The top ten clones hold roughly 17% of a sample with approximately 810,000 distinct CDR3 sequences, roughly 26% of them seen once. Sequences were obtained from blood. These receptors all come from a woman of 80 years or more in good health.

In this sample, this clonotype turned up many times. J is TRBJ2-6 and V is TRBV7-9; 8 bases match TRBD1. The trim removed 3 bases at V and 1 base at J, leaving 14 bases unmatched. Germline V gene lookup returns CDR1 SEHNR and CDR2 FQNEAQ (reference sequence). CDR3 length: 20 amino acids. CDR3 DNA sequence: TGTGCCAGCAGCTTCGGTTTCGGAATGGACAGGGTATCTGGGGCCAACGTCCTGACTTTC. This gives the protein CASSFGFGMDRVSGANVLTF. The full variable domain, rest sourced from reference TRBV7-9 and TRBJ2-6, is DTGVSQNPRHKITKRGQNVTFRCDPISEHNRLYWYRQTLGQGPEFLTYFQNEAQLEKSRLLSDRFSAERPKGSFSTLEIQRTEQGDSAMYLCASSFGFGMDRVSGANVLTFGAGSRLTVL.

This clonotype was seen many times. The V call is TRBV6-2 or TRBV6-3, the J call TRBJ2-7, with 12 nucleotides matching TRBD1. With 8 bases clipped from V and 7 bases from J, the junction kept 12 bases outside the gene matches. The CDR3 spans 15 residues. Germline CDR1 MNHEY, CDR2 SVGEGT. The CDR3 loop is CASRKAGQGAGEQYF. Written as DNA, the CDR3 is TGTGCCAGCCGTAAAGCGGGACAGGGGGCAGGGGAGCAGTACTTC.

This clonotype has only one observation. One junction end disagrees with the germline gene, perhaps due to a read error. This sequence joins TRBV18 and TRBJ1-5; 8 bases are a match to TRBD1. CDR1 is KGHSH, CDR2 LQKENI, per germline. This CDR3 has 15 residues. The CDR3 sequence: CVSSPGGTGNQPQHF. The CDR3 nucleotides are TGTGTCAGCTCACCAGGGGGCACGGGCAATCAGCCCCAGCATTTT.